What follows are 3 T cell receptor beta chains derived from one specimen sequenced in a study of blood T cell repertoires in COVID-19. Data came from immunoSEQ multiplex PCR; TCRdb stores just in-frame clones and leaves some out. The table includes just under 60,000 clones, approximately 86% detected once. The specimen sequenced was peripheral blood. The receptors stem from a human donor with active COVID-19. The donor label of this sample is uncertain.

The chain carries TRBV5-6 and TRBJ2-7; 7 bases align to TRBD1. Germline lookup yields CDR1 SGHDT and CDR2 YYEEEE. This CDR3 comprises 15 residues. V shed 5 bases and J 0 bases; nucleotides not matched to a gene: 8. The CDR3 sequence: CASSNSRDSSYEQYF. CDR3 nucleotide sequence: TGTGCCAGCAGTAACAGCCGGGACAGCTCCTACGAGCAGTACTTC.

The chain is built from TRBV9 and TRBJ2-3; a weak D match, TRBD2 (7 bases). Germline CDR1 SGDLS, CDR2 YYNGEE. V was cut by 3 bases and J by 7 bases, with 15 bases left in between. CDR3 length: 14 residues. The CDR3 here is CASSEGGTSNTQYF. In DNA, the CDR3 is TGTGCCAGCAGCGAGGGGGGGACTTCTAATACGCAGTATTTT.

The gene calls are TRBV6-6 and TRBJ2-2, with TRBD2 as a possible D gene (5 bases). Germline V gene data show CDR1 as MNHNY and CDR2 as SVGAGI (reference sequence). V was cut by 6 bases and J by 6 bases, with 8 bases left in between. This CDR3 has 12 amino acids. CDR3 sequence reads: CASSGESGELFF. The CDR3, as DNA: TGTGCCAGCAGCGGGGAGTCCGGGGAGCTGTTTTTT.